The source of this TCR beta chain is a study of cytomegalovirus exposure and HLA in healthy donors. The CDR3 extends over 15 amino acids. Germline values: CDR1 SGDLS, CDR2 YYNGEE. The V segment lost 0 bases and the J segment 4 bases; nucleotides outside the gene matches: 5. This clone was counted only a few times. Assay used: immunoSEQ multiplex PCR; TCRdb lists only in-frame clones, some missing. The sample lists over 130,000 clones, 85% to 90% seen once, with around 10% in the top ten. This TCR came from a man between 18 and 35 years old in good health and CMV-seropositive. The chain is built from TRBV9 and TRBJ1-2; 8 nucleotides agree with TRBD1. Sequencing input: PBMCs. The CDR3 coding sequence is TGTGCCAGCAGCGTAGGAGAGGGACAGGTCTATGGCTACACCTTC. Amino acid sequence: CASSVGEGQVYGYTF. Variable domain in full (rest from reference TRBV9 and TRBJ1-2): DSGVTQTPKHLITATGQRVTLRCSPRSGDLSVYWYQQSLDQGLQFLIQYYNGEERAKGNILERFSAQQFPDLHSELNLSSLELGDSALYFCASSVGEGQVYGYTFGSGTRLTVV.